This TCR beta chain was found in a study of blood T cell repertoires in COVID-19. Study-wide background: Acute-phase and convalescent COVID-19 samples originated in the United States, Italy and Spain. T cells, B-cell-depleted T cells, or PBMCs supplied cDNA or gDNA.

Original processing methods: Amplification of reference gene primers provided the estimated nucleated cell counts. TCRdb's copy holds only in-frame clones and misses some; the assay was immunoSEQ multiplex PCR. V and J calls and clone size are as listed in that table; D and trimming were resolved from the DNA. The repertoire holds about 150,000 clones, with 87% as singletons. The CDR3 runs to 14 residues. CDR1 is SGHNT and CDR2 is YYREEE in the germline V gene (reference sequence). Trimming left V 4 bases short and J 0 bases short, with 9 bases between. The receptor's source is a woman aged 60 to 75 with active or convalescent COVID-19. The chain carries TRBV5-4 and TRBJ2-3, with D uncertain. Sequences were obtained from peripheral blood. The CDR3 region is CASSVDWSTDTQYF. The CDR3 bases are TGTGCCAGCAGCGTCGACTGGAGCACAGATACGCAGTATTTT.